The 23 T cell receptor beta chains below were found in one sample sequenced in a study of human T cells and chemical hapten exposure. Time point specified: patch test 1, 2 weeks after DPC sensitization. The treatment here: therapeutic diphenylcyclopropenone sensitization with weekly scalp DPC. TCRdb analysed the RACE reads with MiXCR anew, one entry per CDR3 protein. The table records around 150,000 distinct CDR3 sequences, more than 12% of them present only once. The specimen comprised whole blood, sampled in connection with sensitization to the hapten diphenylcyclopropenone (DPC). Receptors originate from a woman aged 25 to 39 with alopecia areata. Some clones in this sample may be carry-over from other donors' samples.

This clonotype was counted between two and nine times. The J gene is TRBJ2-5, the V gene TRBV18; D is possibly TRBD1 (6 bases). Looked up from germline, CDR1 is KGHSH and CDR2 is LQKENI. The CDR3 contains 13 residues. Trimming shortened V by 8 bases and J by 0 bases, and 10 bases separated the two germline ends. The CDR3: CASGQRYQETQYF. In DNA form, the CDR3 reads TGTGCCAGCGGACAGCGGTACCAAGAGACCCAGTACTTC.

This clonotype was found many times. The CDR3 here is CASSSGADTQYF. CDR3 coding DNA: TGTGCCAGCAGTTCCGGGGCAGATACGCAGTATTTT. The chain joins TRBV6-5 to TRBJ2-3; maybe TRBD2 (5 bases). V lost 4 bases and J 4 bases, leaving 6 bases between the germline ends. Germline loops: CDR1 MNHEY, CDR2 SVGAGI. This CDR3 spans 12 amino acids.

The rearrangement uses TRBV6-5 and TRBJ1-4, with TRBD1 matching 9 bases. The CDR3 runs 16 residues. The germline gives CDR1 MNHEY, CDR2 SVGAGI. V trimming: 5 bases; J trimming: 8 bases; junction bases outside the gene matches: 12. The CDR3 loop is CASSRKPGQGYEKLFF. In DNA form, the CDR3 reads TGTGCCAGCAGTCGCAAGCCGGGACAGGGTTACGAAAAACTGTTTTTT.

The J gene is TRBJ1-2, the V gene TRBV20-1; no clear D. Germline assignment: CDR1 DFQATT and CDR2 SNEGSKA (reference sequence). This CDR3 contains 10 residues. The V and J ends lost 5 bases and 5 bases respectively, with 6 bases between them. This CDR3 is CSASGYGYTF. The CDR3 DNA sequence: TGCAGTGCTTCGGGGTATGGCTACACCTTC.

V is TRBV10-3 and J is TRBJ1-1; no clear D. Trimming cost V 10 bases and J 0 bases, with 6 bases left between them. Germline V gene data show CDR1 as ENHRY and CDR2 as SYGVKD. The CDR3 is 11 amino acids. As DNA, the CDR3 is TGTGCCACCGGCATGAACACTGAAGCTTTCTTT. Protein sequence: CATGMNTEAFF.

This clonotype was detected many times. This rearrangement joins TRBV5-1 to TRBJ1-1; D may be TRBD1 (5 bases). Germline CDR1 is SGHRS and CDR2 is YFSETQ. This CDR3 spans 14 amino acids. Trimming cost V 1 base and J 4 bases, with 11 bases left between them. CDR3 loop: CASSLLRGTTEAFF. CDR3 DNA: TGCGCCAGCAGCTTGCTTCGGGGGACCACTGAAGCTTTCTTT.

The CDR3 protein is CASSETHPPYGYTF. The CDR3 nucleotides are TGTGCCAGCAGTGAGACCCACCCCCCTTATGGCTACACCTTC. The rearrangement joins TRBV12-3 or TRBV12-4 to TRBJ1-2; D unresolved. The V end was cut by 5 bases, the J end by 5 bases, with 15 bases between. There are 14 residues in the CDR3.

The gene calls are TRBV28 and TRBJ1-6; D gene unclear. The CDR3 runs 12 residues. Germline V gene sequence: CDR1 MDHEN, CDR2 SYDVKM. The V gene lost 5 bases and the J gene lost 9 bases, with 8 bases spanning the gap. The CDR3 nucleotides are TGTGCCAGCAGTCCACTGGTTTCACCCCTCCACTTT. As protein: CASSPLVSPLHF.

The chain links TRBV7-9 to TRBJ2-2; D might be TRBD2 (5 bases). CDR3 size: 15 residues. The germline gives CDR1 SEHNR, CDR2 FQNEAQ (reference sequence). Trimming shortened V by 5 bases and J by 3 bases, and 13 bases separated the two germline ends. The CDR3 region is CASSQDSGDTGELFF. The CDR3 DNA sequence: TGTGCCAGCAGCCAAGACTCCGGGGACACCGGGGAGCTGTTTTTT. Supplemented by reference TRBV7-9 and TRBJ2-2, the full variable domain reads DTGVSQNPRHKITKRGQNVTFRCDPISEHNRLYWYRQTLGQGPEFLTYFQNEAQLEKSRLLSDRFSAERPKGSFSTLEIQRTEQGDSAMYLCASSQDSGDTGELFFGEGSRLTVL.

The V gene is TRBV10-3, the J gene TRBJ2-7, with 11 positions matching TRBD1. Trimming at V came to 2 bases and at J to 7 bases, leaving 13 bases not matched to a gene. Per germline, CDR1 ENHRY and CDR2 SYGVKD. The CDR3 covers 17 residues. The CDR3 DNA follows: TGTGCCATCAGTGAGACGCCACAATGGACAGGGGGCCGTGAGCAGTACTTC. Translated, it gives CAISETPQWTGGREQYF.

The rearrangement links TRBV20-1 to TRBJ2-3, with 8 bases that match TRBD2. CDR3 length equals 16 residues. Germline V gene sequence: CDR1 DFQATT, CDR2 SNEGSKA (reference sequence). With 0 bases clipped from V and 0 bases from J, the junction kept 5 bases outside the gene matches. The DNA of the CDR3 is TGCAGTGCTAGAGATTTCCCGGGAGGGAGCACAGATACGCAGTATTTT. It codes for CSARDFPGGSTDTQYF.

This chain joins TRBV12-3 or TRBV12-4 and TRBJ1-1; D not resolved. Trimming shortened V by 5 bases and J by 3 bases, and 13 bases separated the two germline ends. This CDR3 region has 14 residues. This CDR3 is CASSTLDVYTEAFF. As DNA, the CDR3 is TGTGCCAGCAGTACCTTGGACGTATACACTGAAGCTTTCTTT.

At least ten counts were recorded for this clonotype. V and J are TRBV3-1 and TRBJ1-2; D is uncertain. The CDR3 contains 14 residues. Trimming pared 0 bases from V and 7 bases from J, leaving 12 bases between. Germline V CDR1 and CDR2: LGHDT, YNNKEL (reference sequence). Here the CDR3 reads CASSQDSYVGGYTF. The CDR3 bases are TGTGCCAGCAGCCAAGATTCTTACGTTGGTGGCTACACCTTC.

This clonotype showed up just a few times. This chain links TRBV5-4 with TRBJ1-6; 9 positions agree with TRBD1. J was trimmed by 11 bases and V by 3 bases; bases with no gene match: 9. This CDR3 is built from 15 residues. CDR1 and CDR2 from the germline V gene are SGHNT and YYREEE (reference sequence). The CDR3 DNA follows: TGTGCCAGCAGCTCCCGGACAGGGGAAGGAACACCCCTCCACTTT. This gives the protein CASSSRTGEGTPLHF.

This clonotype was recorded at least ten times. V is TRBV27 and J is TRBJ2-3, with 10 positions matching TRBD2. The CDR3 covers 15 residues. J was trimmed by 4 bases and V by 5 bases; bases with no gene match: 6. Germline loops: CDR1 MNHEY, CDR2 SMNVEV (reference sequence). The DNA of the CDR3 is TGTGCCAGCAGTGGACCAGGACTAGCGGCAGATACGCAGTATTTT. Its translation: CASSGPGLAADTQYF.

The V and J genes are TRBV7-6 and TRBJ2-3; TRBD1 is a possible D gene (5 bases). This CDR3 spans 13 amino acids. Germline loops: CDR1 SGHVS, CDR2 FNYEAQ. Trimming stripped 5 bases from V and 8 bases from J, with 14 bases between. Here the CDR3 reads CASSPYQGGTQYF. As DNA, the CDR3 is TGTGCCAGCAGCCCATACCAGGGCGGTACGCAGTATTTT.

The J gene is TRBJ2-3, the V gene TRBV7-2; D remains unclear. CDR1 and CDR2 (germline): SGHTA, FQGNSA. This CDR3 contains 14 residues. Trimming took 8 bases from V and 2 from J, leaving 14 bases between them. The CDR3 loop reads CASGKEYSTDTQYF. CDR3 DNA sequence: TGTGCCAGCGGCAAGGAGTATTCCACAGATACGCAGTATTTT.

In its sample, this clonotype was seen many times. V usage is TRBV20-1 and J usage is TRBJ1-1; D possibly corresponds to TRBD1 (6 bases). The CDR3 extends over 14 amino acids. Trimming cost V 0 bases and J 4 bases, with 12 bases left between them. CDR1 is DFQATT and CDR2 is SNEGSKA in the germline V gene (reference sequence). CDR3 sequence (DNA): TGCAGTGCTAGAGATTCCAGGGGAGGCACTGAAGCTTTCTTT. Translated, it gives CSARDSRGGTEAFF.

This clonotype was counted between two and nine times. V gene TRBV5-4 combines with J gene TRBJ2-5; D ambiguous. Looked up from germline, CDR1 is SGHNT and CDR2 is YYREEE (reference sequence). Trimming removed 2 bases from V and 1 base from J, with 9 bases in between. There are 14 residues in the CDR3. CDR3 sequence: CASSFMGTQETQYF. The CDR3 DNA sequence: TGTGCCAGCAGCTTTATGGGAACCCAAGAGACCCAGTACTTC.

This clonotype was seen only a few times. J is TRBJ2-1 and V is TRBV24-1; D unclear. Trimming shortened V by 4 bases and J by 3 bases, and 18 bases separated the two germline ends. Germline-derived CDR1 and CDR2 are KGHDR and SFDVKD. The CDR3 covers 17 residues. The CDR3 sequence: CATSDRPGTLHYNEQFF. DNA for the CDR3: TGTGCCACCAGTGACCGCCCCGGAACTTTACACTACAATGAGCAGTTCTTC.

This clonotype has a handful of counts. The chain has TRBV12-3 or TRBV12-4 and TRBJ2-7, with 7 positions matching TRBD1. This CDR3 has 14 amino acids. The V gene end was trimmed by 4 bases and the J gene end by 6 bases; junction bases not matched to a gene: 9. The CDR3 sequence is CASSSDRVGFEQYF. In DNA form, the CDR3 reads TGTGCCAGCAGTTCTGACAGGGTAGGTTTCGAGCAGTACTTC.

V is TRBV20-1 and J is TRBJ2-2; 8 bases align to TRBD2. CDR1 and CDR2 (germline): DFQATT, SNEGSKA (reference sequence). The J segment lost 6 bases and the V segment lost 3 bases, leaving 0 bases of the junction unmatched. There are 12 residues in the CDR3. This CDR3 reads CSASGRAGELFF. As DNA, the CDR3 is TGCAGTGCTAGCGGGAGGGCCGGGGAGCTGTTTTTT.

This clonotype was seen more than once but under ten times. The rearrangement links TRBV3-1 to TRBJ2-1, with D possibly being TRBD2 (5 bases). V lost 1 base and J lost 9, with 16 bases in between. This CDR3 spans 15 amino acids. CDR1 and CDR2 from the germline V gene are LGHDT and YNNKEL (reference sequence). CDR3 region: CASSQGQLVGPEQFF. CDR3 bases: TGTGCCAGCAGCCAAGGGCAACTAGTCGGACCTGAGCAGTTCTTC.